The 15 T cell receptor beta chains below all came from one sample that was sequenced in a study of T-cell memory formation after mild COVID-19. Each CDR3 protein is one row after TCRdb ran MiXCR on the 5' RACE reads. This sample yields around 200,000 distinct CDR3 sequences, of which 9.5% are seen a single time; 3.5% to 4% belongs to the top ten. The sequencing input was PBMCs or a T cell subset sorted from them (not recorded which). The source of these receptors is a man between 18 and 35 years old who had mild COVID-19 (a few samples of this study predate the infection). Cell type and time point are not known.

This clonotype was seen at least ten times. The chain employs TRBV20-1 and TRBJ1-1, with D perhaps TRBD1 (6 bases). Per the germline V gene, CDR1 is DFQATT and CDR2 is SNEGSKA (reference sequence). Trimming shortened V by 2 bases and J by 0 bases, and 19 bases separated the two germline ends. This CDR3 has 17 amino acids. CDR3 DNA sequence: TGCAGTGCTAGATTCCCCGGCAGGGGAAGAGTGAACACTGAAGCTTTCTTT. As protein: CSARFPGRGRVNTEAFF.

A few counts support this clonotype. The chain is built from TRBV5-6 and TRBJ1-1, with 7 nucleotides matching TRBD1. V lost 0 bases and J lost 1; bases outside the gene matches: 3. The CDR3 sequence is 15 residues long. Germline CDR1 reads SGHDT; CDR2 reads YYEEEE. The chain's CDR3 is CASSLVDRKNTEAFF. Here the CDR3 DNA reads TGTGCCAGCAGCTTGGTGGACAGGAAGAACACTGAAGCTTTCTTT.

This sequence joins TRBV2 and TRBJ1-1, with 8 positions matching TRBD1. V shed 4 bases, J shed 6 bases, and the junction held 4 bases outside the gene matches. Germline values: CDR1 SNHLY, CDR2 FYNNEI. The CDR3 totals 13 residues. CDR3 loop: CASSAQGASEAFF. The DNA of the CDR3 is TGTGCCAGCAGTGCCCAGGGGGCCTCTGAAGCTTTCTTT.

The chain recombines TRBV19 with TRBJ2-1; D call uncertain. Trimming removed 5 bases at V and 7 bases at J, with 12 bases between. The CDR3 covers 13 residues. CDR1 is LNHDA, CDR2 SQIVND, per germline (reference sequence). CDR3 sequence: CASSSQNGNEQFF. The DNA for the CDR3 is TGTGCCAGTAGTTCTCAGAACGGAAATGAGCAGTTCTTC. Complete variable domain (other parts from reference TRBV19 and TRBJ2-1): DGGITQSPKYLFRKEGQNVTLSCEQNLNHDAMYWYRQDPGQGLRLIYYSQIVNDFQKGDIAEGYSVSREKKESFPLTVTSAQKNPTAFYLCASSSQNGNEQFFGPGTRLTVL.

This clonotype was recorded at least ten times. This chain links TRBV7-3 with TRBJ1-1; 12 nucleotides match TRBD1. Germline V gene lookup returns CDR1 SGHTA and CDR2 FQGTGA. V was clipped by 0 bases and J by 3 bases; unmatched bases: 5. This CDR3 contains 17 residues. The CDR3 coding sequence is TGTGCCAGCAGCTTAACGGGACAGGGGGCGCTGGACACTGAAGCTTTCTTT. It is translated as CASSLTGQGALDTEAFF.

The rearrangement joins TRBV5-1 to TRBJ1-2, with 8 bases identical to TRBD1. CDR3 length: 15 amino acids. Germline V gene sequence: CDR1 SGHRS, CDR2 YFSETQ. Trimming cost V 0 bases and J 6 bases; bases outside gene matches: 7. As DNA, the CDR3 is TGCGCCAGCAGCTTGGCCCCCCAGGGGGCTAATGGCTACACCTTC. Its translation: CASSLAPQGANGYTF.

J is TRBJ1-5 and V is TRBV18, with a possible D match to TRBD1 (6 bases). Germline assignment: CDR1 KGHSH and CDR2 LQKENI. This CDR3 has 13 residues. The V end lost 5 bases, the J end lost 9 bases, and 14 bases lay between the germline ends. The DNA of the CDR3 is TGTGCCAGCTCATCACAGGGACCAGGGCCCCAGCATTTT. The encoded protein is CASSSQGPGPQHF.

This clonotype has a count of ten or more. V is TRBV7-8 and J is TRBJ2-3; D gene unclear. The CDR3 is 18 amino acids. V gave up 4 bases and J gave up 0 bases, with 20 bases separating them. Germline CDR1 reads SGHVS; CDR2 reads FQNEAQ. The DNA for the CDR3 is TGTGCCAGCAGCTCCCGACGAGTGACATATTCTAGCACAGATACGCAGTATTTT. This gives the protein CASSSRRVTYSSTDTQYF.

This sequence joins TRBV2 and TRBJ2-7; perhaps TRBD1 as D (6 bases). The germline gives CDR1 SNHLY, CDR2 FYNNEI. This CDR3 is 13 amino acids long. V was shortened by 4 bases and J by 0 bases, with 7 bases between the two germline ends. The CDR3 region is CASSGDISYEQYF. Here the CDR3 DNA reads TGTGCCAGCAGTGGGGACATCTCCTACGAGCAGTACTTC.

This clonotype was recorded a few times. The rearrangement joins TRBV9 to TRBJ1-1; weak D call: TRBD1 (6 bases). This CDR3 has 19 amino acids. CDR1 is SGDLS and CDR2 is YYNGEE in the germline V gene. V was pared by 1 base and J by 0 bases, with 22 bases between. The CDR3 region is CASSVTYRDWGSMNTEAFF. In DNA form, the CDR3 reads TGTGCCAGCAGCGTAACCTACAGGGATTGGGGCTCTATGAACACTGAAGCTTTCTTT.

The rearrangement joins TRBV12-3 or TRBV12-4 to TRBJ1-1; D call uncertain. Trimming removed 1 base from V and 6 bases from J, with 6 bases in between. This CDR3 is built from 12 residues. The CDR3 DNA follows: TGTGCCAGCAGTTTAGTGGGCCCTGAAGCTTTCTTT. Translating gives CASSLVGPEAFF.

CDR3 DNA: TGTGCCAGCAGTTACTCGGGGGGCACTGAAGCTTTCTTT. It yields the protein CASSYSGGTEAFF. The gene calls are TRBV6-2 or TRBV6-3 and TRBJ1-1; D perhaps matches TRBD1 (5 bases). From germline, CDR1 is MNHEY and CDR2 SVGEGT. The CDR3 runs 13 residues. Trimming pared 0 bases from V and 4 bases from J, leaving 6 bases between.

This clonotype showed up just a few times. The CDR3 sequence: CASSQDHSDTQYF. As DNA, the CDR3 is TGTGCCAGCAGCCAAGACCATTCAGATACGCAGTATTTT. The genes are TRBV4-2 and TRBJ2-3; D is unclear. Trimming took 0 bases from V and 4 from J, leaving 5 bases between them. This CDR3 contains 13 residues. Germline assignment: CDR1 LGHNA and CDR2 YNFKEQ.

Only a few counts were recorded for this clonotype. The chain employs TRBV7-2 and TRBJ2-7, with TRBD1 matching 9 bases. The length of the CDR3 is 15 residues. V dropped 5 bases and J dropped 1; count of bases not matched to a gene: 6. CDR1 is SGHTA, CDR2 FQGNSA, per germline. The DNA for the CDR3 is TGTGCCAGCAGCACAAGGACAGGGGAATCCTACGAGCAGTACTTC. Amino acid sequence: CASSTRTGESYEQYF.

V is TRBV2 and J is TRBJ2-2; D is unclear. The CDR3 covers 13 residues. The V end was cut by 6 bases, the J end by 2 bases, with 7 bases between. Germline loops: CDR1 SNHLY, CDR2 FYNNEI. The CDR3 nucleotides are TGTGCCAGCAGGGGTGTAAACACCGGGGAGCTGTTTTTT. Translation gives CASRGVNTGELFF.